This TCR beta chain was sequenced in a study of blood T cells in healthy people across ages. Findings of the study overall: Long-lived donors had more naive CD4+ cells and higher diversity than aged donors.

Worth noting for this clonotype: Its specificity is unknown.

Each donor was a healthy Caucasian individual from Russia, aged roughly 6 to 95. Germline V gene lookup returns CDR1 MNHEY and CDR2 SVGEGT. The CDR3 is 14 amino acids. V lost 7 bases and J lost 5, with 15 bases in between. A second PCR, run for roughly 7 to 11 cycles, used a sample-barcoded 5' primer plus a J-beta primer mix. TCRdb reprocessed the 5' RACE reads with MiXCR, giving one entry per CDR3 protein. This sample has almost 300,000 distinct CDR3 sequences, with roughly 26% found just once. The chain is built from TRBV6-2 or TRBV6-3 and TRBJ2-1; D is possibly TRBD1 (7 bases). The sample consisted of blood. The clonotype comes from a woman in her 70s in good health. DNA for the CDR3: TGTGCCAGCATGGAGGTCAGGGGGGACAATGAGCAGTTCTTC. It translates to CASMEVRGDNEQFF.